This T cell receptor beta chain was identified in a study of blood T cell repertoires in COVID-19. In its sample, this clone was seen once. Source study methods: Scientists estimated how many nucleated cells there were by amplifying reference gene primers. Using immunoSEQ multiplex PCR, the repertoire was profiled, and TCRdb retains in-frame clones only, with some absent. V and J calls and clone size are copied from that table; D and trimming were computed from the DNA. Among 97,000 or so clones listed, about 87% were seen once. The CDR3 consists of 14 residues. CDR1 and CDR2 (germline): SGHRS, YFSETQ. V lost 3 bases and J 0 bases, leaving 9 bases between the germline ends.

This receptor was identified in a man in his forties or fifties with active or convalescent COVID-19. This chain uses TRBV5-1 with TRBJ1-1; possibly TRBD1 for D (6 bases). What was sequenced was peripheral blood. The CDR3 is CASSSGVMNTEAFF. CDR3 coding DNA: TGCGCCAGCAGCTCAGGGGTTATGAACACTGAAGCTTTCTTT.